These T cell receptor beta chains were read from a single sample in a study of T cell clones after liver transplantation. Clones were sequenced by immunoSEQ multiplex PCR, and TCRdb holds only the in-frame ones, with some missing. Of tens of thousands of clones in the sample, approximately 80% were seen once. Sequences were derived from CD8+ T cells from blood, sampled around 52 months after liver transplant. The receptors were sampled from a human patient who received a liver transplant. Some T cells may originate from the graft donor. Both conserved end residues are trimmed from each CDR3.

TRBV9,ASSVRGLWGDTQY
TRBV6-1,ASSEGYTEAF
TRBV6-5,ASSYSKGLTDTQY
TRBV27,ASSTSGANVLT
TRBV5-6,ASSKGVSYEQY
TRBV27,ASRLLQGEAF
TRBV7-2,ASSLGDRRNTEAF
TRBV29-1,SVEDLQNSYEQY
TRBV6-1,ASSLTREPYNEQF
TRBV29-1,SSNRDFTEAF
TRBV27,ASSPALQGETQY
TRBV28,ASSLSRVAKETQY
TRBV9,ASSDGGPNEQF
TRBV6-5,ASKNTGGREKLF
TRBV12-2,ASPGVTDTQY
TRBV7-7,ASSTPGQTETQY
TRBV7-3,ASSLRVGYEQY
TRBV4-1,ASSQEGLNTEAF
TRBV2,ASSEGPYEQY
TRBV27,ASSLSGRGLYEQY
TRBV7-9,ASSFSGNYGYT
TRBV29-1,SVELDWGTEAF
TRBV18,ASSFFDRGSYNEQF
TRBV27,ASSGQGTETQY
TRBV15,ATSRDRTGGTDTQY
TRBV27,ASSLGPGGGSPLH
TRBV27,ASSFHYGELF
TRBV11-3,ASSNYLGGERTEAF
TRBV7-2,ASSLGTSGGTAREQF
TRBV11-1,ASSLSGGYTEAF
TRBV10-1,ASSDSSHEQY
TRBV28,ASSSGLAHTYEQY
TRBV21-1,ASSIGTGAGNTIY
TRBV27,ASSLQGNYGYT
TRBV4-1,ASSLTTGALNTGELF
TRBV18,ASSPPDRPSSYEQY
TRBV2,ASSQLGSTDTQY
TRBV27,ASTPQDRGDSPLH
TRBV19,ASSTLGGGGTEAF
TRBV27,ASSYRDSENIQY
TRBV6-5,ASEAPAGPNTEAF
TRBV29-1,SVEGDRVQAF
TRBV5-4,ASSLGSNYEQY
TRBV9,ASSVTGGLT
TRBV6-1,ASSDIGGGAIQGTQY
TRBV25-1,ASSPPEGTNEKLF
TRBV14,ASSQDETRYEQY
TRBV7-9,ASSLTYEQY
TRBV2,ASRFVFSRGGKDNEQF
TRBV7-9,ASSWTSGGAGADTQY
TRBV11-1,ASSPTSVAYEQY
TRBV6-5,ASSYGRGSGANVLT
TRBV30,AWSEGTATNEKLF
TRBV11-2,ASSRADNEQF
TRBV4-1,ASSQDLTSGMVDEQY